The clone carrying this TCR beta chain showed up just a few times. Its antigen is not identified. A process of 5'RACE template switching, which added a universal primer site and UMIs, was used to make TCR cDNA. In TCRdb, the 5' RACE reads were re-called with MiXCR into one record per CDR3 protein. The repertoire consists of 200,000 to 300,000 distinct CDR3 sequences, with more than 6.5% occurring once and the leading ten covering approximately 1.1%. CDR1 and CDR2 (germline): SGHNT, YYREEE (reference sequence). V lost 2 bases to trimming and J lost 5 bases, with 10 bases between them. The CDR3 is 13 amino acids. This sample stems from a study of T cells after yellow fever vaccination. Study at large: It was SMART-Seq v4 Ultra Low Input that prepared the fractions with low cell numbers.

Study-wide results and caveats: Re-detected after boosting: most primary clones, around 97% of CD4 and roughly 88% of CD8.

The source material was CD4+ T cells sorted from PBMCs, sampled on the day of the yellow fever booster vaccination. The V call is TRBV5-4, the J call TRBJ2-5; D remains unclear. This sequence was found in a man aged 25-45 years who received the YFV17D yellow fever vaccine. The CDR3 DNA is TGTGCCAGCAGCTTTGGCCTATCGGAGACCCAGTACTTC. As protein: CASSFGLSETQYF.